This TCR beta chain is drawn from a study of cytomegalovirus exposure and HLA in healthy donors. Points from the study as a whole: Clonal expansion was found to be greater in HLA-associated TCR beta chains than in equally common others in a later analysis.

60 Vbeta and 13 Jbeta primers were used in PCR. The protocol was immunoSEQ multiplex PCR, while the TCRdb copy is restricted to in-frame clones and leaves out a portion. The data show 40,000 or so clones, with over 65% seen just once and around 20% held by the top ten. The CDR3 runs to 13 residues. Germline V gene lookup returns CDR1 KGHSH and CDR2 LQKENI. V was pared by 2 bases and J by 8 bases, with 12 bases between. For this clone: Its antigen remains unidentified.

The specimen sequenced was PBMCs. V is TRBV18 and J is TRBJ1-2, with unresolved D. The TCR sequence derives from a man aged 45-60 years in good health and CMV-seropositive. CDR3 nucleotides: TGTGCCAGCTCACCAGTCCACAGCCCCGGCTACACCTTC. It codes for CASSPVHSPGYTF.